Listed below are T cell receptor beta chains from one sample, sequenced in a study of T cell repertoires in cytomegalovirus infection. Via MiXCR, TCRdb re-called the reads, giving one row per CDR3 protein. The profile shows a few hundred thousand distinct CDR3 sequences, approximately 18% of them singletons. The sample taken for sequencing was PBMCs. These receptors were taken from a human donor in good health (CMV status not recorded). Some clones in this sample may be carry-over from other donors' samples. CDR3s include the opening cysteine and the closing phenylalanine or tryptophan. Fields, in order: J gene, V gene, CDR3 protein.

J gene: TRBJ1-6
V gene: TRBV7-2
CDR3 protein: CASSPGTESSLHF

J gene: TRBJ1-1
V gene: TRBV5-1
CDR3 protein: CASSLAYRGTEAFF

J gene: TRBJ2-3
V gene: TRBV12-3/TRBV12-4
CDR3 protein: CASKPDPADETQYF

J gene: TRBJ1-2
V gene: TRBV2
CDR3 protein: CASSENREEVYTF

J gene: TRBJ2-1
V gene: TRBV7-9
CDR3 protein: CASSLNRDSTYNEQFF

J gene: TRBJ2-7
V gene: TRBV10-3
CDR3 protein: CAIRGGRTSPHEQYF

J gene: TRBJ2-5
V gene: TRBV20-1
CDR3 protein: CSADAARETQYF

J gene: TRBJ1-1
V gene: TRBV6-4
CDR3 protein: CASSESGNTEAFF

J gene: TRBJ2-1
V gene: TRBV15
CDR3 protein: CATSRALGQGAHEQFF

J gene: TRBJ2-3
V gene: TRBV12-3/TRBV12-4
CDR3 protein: CASSFSGQTQYF

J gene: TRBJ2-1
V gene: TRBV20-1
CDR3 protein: CSARATAGGHNEQFF

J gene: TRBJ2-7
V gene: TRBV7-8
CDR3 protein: CASSSTGTLTYEQYF

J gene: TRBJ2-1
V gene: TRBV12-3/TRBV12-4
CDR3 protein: CASSLPGSQYNEQFF

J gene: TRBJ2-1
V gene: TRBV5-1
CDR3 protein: CASSVRGDEQFF

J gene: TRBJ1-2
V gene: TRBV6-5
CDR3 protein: CASSDPVDTRYTF

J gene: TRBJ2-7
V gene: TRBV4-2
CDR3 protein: CASSRTGVSYEQYF

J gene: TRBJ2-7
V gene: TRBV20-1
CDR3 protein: CSARDPSADSYEQYF

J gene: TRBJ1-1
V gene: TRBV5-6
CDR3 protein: CASSLLELRMNTEAFF

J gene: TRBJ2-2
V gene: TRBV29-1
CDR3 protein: CSVDRGTRSGELFF

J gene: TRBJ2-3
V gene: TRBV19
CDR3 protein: CASSTESGLAGIGTQYF

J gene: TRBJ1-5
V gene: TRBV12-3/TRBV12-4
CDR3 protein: CASSLPGGSNQPQHF

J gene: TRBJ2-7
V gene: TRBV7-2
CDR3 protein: CASSLGPNYEQYF

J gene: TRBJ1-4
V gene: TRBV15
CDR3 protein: CATAQGGWEKLFF

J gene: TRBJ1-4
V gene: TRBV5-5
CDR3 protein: CASSLRRWDNEKLFF

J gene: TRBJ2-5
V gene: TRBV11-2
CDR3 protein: CASSLAAGLETQYF

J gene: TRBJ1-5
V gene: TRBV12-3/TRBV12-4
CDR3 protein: CASSDSGVSNQPQHF

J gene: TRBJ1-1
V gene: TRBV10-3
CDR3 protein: CAISEAQGGITEAFF

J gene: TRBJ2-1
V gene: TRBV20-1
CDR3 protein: CSARARMDEQFF

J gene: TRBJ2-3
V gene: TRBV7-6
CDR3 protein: CASSPLAGADTQYF

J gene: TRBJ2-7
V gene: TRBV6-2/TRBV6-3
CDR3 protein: CASSTRGRQQHSYEQYF

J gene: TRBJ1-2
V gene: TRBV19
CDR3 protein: CASSPDTTSRYTF

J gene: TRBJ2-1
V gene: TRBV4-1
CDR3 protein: CASSQTGFNEQFF

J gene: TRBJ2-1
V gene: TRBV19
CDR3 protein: CASSVGVGWDEQFF

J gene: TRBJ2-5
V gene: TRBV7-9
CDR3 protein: CASSTPTETQYF

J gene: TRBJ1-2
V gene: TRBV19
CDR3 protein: CASSIAQGFGYTF

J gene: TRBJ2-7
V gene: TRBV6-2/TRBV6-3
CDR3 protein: CASSSPPREQYF

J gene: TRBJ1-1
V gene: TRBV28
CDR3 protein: CASSSLGTGFSEAFF

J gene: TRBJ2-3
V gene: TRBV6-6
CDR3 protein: CASSTRFVGTDTQYF

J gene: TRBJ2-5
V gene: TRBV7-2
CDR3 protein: CASSNFQETQYF

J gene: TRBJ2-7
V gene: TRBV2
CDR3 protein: CASVKDRGNYEQYF

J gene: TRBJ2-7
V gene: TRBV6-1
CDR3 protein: CASRVAGGYEQYF

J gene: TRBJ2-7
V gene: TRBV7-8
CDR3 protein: CASSPRPARASYEQYF

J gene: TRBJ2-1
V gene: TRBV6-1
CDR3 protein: CASMLAGYNEQFF

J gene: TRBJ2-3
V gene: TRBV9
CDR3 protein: CASSVAGTSVTDTQYF

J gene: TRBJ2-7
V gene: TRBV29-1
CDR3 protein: CSDFPAPLGYEQYF

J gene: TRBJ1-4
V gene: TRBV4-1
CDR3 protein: CASRTGFANEKLFF

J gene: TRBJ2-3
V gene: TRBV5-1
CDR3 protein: CASSLQGGGPDTQYF

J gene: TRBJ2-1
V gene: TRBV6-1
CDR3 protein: CASRRDPSYNEQFF

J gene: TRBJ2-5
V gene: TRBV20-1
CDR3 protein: CSARTGGMETQYF

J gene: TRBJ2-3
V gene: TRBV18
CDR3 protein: CASSPGLAGASDTQYF

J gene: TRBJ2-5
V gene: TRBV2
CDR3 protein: CASSEWAAQETQYF

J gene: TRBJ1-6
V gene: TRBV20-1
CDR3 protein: CSASRDRRALHF

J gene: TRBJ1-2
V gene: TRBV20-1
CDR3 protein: CSARDEGYTF

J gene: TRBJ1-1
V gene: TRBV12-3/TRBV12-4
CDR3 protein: CASSSRANTEAFF